The clone carrying this T cell receptor beta chain occurred once. TCRdb reprocessed the 5' RACE reads via MiXCR and lists one record per CDR3 protein. In the table there are about 890,000 distinct CDR3 sequences, approximately 13% of which are singletons. These data originate in a study of identical twins. Trimming removed 8 bases from V and 1 base from J, with 21 bases in between. This CDR3 has 16 amino acids. The germline CDR1 and CDR2 sequences are SGHTA and FQGTGA. This same sample was also taken into another study, of yellow fever vaccine responses in identical twins. This second report adds: Twins reportedly appeared to share part of their vaccine T cell response while keeping part individual.

The TCR comes from a woman under 30 in good health. This rearrangement joins TRBV7-3 to TRBJ2-7; D may be TRBD2 (6 bases). Sequenced material: PBMCs. Here the CDR3 reads CASPKLTGVSSYEQYF. CDR3 nucleotide sequence: TGTGCCAGCCCCAAACTCACGGGAGTGTCGTCCTACGAGCAGTACTTC.